This is a list of T cell receptor beta chains from one sample in a study of regulatory T cells in long-lasting Graves disease. TCRdb independently ran MiXCR on the multiplex PCR reads; one entry per CDR3 protein. The table records around 460,000 distinct CDR3 sequences, about 20% of them present only once. This sample comprised peripheral blood mononuclear cells (PBMCs), obtained when the disease was refractory, from a patient treated with antithyroid drugs. Receptors were obtained from a female donor with Graves disease. Both conserved end residues are part of each CDR3. Fields, in order: V gene, J gene, CDR3 protein.

TRBV28,TRBJ2-2,CASSSAGTTTGELFF
TRBV30,TRBJ2-1,CAWRVSGRDQFF
TRBV7-3,TRBJ2-1,CASSIRAGSDEQFF
TRBV7-3,TRBJ2-5,CASSLTGQGETQYF
TRBV11-2,TRBJ2-5,CASSWDLETGTQYF
TRBV12-5,TRBJ2-7,CASGFVGRHEQYF
TRBV2,TRBJ1-2,CASVTHPGTGFGYTF
TRBV28,TRBJ2-5,CASSSVLSPPEETQYF
TRBV28,TRBJ2-7,CASSFWTSGSYEQYF
TRBV19,TRBJ1-1,CASSIDGKAFF
TRBV3-1,TRBJ1-2,CASSQPPHGNYGYTF
TRBV20-1,TRBJ2-1,CSARREYNEQFF
TRBV12-3/TRBV12-4,TRBJ1-2,CASRKTGSDGYTF
TRBV6-5,TRBJ2-5,CASSYSNRGKETQYF
TRBV20-1,TRBJ2-2,CSANLAGASGELFF
TRBV20-1,TRBJ1-2,CSARPPRPATLDYGYTF
TRBV11-1,TRBJ2-7,CASSLWSSGGDYEQYF
TRBV4-3,TRBJ1-1,CASSQDFRNTEAFF
TRBV3-1,TRBJ2-7,CASSHRLAGALEEQYF
TRBV19,TRBJ1-5,CASNTGSGNQPQHF